The TCR beta chain described here comes from a study of OX40 agonist ivuxolimab in advanced cancers. For the wider study: Ivuxolimab was a fully human IgG2 agonistic monoclonal antibody targeting the costimulatory receptor OX40 (CD134). Among the approximately 50 dose-escalation patients, around 19 had hepatocellular carcinoma, roughly 15 melanoma, 9 renal cell carcinoma and 9 head and neck cancer. Partial responses were achieved by three dose-escalation patients, of whom one had hepatocellular carcinoma and two had cutaneous melanoma. A male proportion of around 80% and a mean age of around 60 years, ranging from roughly 20 to 80, were recorded for the dose-escalation cohort. The monotherapy dose-escalation portion (N ≈ 50 patients) of the phase I ivuxolimab trial is reported in the paper. The purpose of peripheral TCRbeta sequencing was to test whether ivuxolimab changed TCR sequence diversity and led to clonal T-cell expansion. Prior anti-PD-1, anti-PD-L1 or anti-CTLA-4 therapy was permitted, and checkpoint inhibitors had been received by more than 35% of dose-escalation patients. Intravenous ivuxolimab was administered to patients every 2 weeks at six dose levels: 0.01, 0.1, 0.3, 1.5, 3 and 10 mg/kg.

Study-wide conclusions, independent of this receptor: After ivuxolimab, expanded clones were on average more numerous among CD8+ T cells than among CD4+ T cells. At doses of 0.1 to 3.0 mg/kg, clonal expansion of both CD4+ and CD8+ T cells in blood was seen between baseline and week 6. Low levels of normalized T-cell clonal expansion were also seen in some patients who did not respond. In the 0.1-3.0 mg/kg groups, partial responders had among the lowest normalized peripheral clonal expansion, particularly in CD8+ T cells. Which antigens the clonally expanded peripheral T cells were specific for was not determined.

The trial excluded patients who had a history of autoimmune disease or who were on systemic immunosuppression. Peripheral blood for TCR sequencing was collected from all dose cohorts at baseline, on cycle 4 day 1, and on cycle 7 day 1. The samples were taken from a phase I, first-in-human, multicenter, open-label dose-escalation trial of ivuxolimab. Adults with locally advanced or metastatic melanoma, renal cell, hepatocellular, or head and neck squamous cell carcinoma were enrolled in the trial. Before TCR sequencing, CD4+ T cells and CD8+ T cells from peripheral blood were sorted into separate populations. To sequence the TCRbeta CDR3 region, genomic DNA was isolated from the sorted cells. TCRbeta CDR3 regions were sequenced using the immunoSEQ Assay. TCRdb provides this immuneACCESS table in a form limited to in-frame rearrangements. Some clones are lacking; in checked studies, under half of them reflect an unresolved V gene, and why the rest are absent is not known. The sample table holds around 34,000 clones, of which more than 70% were seen once. The ten most abundant clones make up around 35% of the sample.

From the cysteine through the phenylalanine, the CDR3 covers 15 amino acids. Solely the CDR3 DNA is kept, with 45 bases framed from the first base. V is cut back by 1 base and J by 4 bases, with 2 bases in the junction unmatched. CDR1 and CDR2 are read off the germline V gene as SGHDN and FVKESK. In the case of this clone: No cognate antigen has been identified for it. No much larger clonotype is one base removed from it; base qualities were not supplied.

The chain couples TRBV14 to TRBJ2-3; the central 10 bases match TRBD2. The source was CD4+ or CD8+ T cells sorted from blood, collected in a trial of the OX40 agonist ivuxolimab. This sequence originates from an adult with an advanced solid tumor such as melanoma, head and neck, liver or kidney cancer. The CDR3 region: CASSQVGLAADTQYF. At the DNA level, the sequence is TGTGCCAGCAGCCAAGTAGGACTAGCGGCAGATACGCAGTATTTT.